One and the same sample provided the 21 T cell receptor beta chains below, sequenced in a study of low-dose radiotherapy and immunotherapy resistance in tumors. The time point was: before trial treatment. Both TCRalpha and TCRbeta chains were reverse transcribed with V-gene-specific primers. TCR amplification involved 15 to 20 PCR cycles with a constant-region primer and V-primer adapter. Via MiXCR, TCRdb re-called the reads, giving one row per CDR3 protein. The sample shows 54,000 or so distinct CDR3 sequences, less than 25% of them seen only once. Source: PBMCs, taken before treatment. The receptor source for this set is a male donor with prostate cancer.

This clonotype was seen ten or more times. The chain combines TRBV6-2 or TRBV6-3 with TRBJ2-4; unclear D gene. Trimming took 6 bases from V and 5 from J, leaving 5 bases between them. The CDR3 has 11 residues. Per germline, CDR1 MNHEY and CDR2 SVGEGT. As DNA, the CDR3 is TGTGCCAGCAGGGAAGAAAACATTCAGTACTTC. Translation: CASREENIQYF.

This clonotype was recorded at least ten times. The chain uses TRBV4-1 and TRBJ2-1, with a weak D call TRBD1 (6 bases). V was trimmed by 8 bases and J by 0 bases, leaving 14 bases between them. The CDR3 totals 15 residues. The germline V gene encodes CDR1 MGHRA and CDR2 YSYEKL. The CDR3 DNA reads TGCGCCAGCGCCGGACAGTTGAGCTCCTACAATGAGCAGTTCTTC. Translated: CASAGQLSSYNEQFF.

A word on this clonotype: A far bigger clonotype differs at one base, so this is likely a read error. The chain employs TRBV18 and TRBJ2-1; no definite D call. V was shortened by 1 base and J by 10 bases, with 17 bases between the two germline ends. Germline V gene data show CDR1 as KGHSH and CDR2 as LQKENI. CDR3 length equals 15 residues. CDR3 nucleotides: TGTGCCAGCTCACCACGTCCGGCATCCTCCTACGAGCAGTTCTTC. Protein product: CASSPRPASSYEQFF.

J is TRBJ2-7 and V is TRBV24-1, with D unresolved. Germline V gene data show CDR1 as KGHDR and CDR2 as SFDVKD. V was trimmed by 4 bases and J by 2 bases, leaving 11 bases between them. The CDR3 sequence is 14 residues long. In DNA, the CDR3 is TGTGCCACCAGTGACCCCCAGATCCCCTACGAGCAGTACTTC. Translating it yields CATSDPQIPYEQYF.

This clonotype appeared many times. This sequence joins TRBV5-1 and TRBJ1-1; 7 nucleotides match TRBD1. V lost 4 bases to trimming and J lost 7 bases; unmatched junction nucleotides: 13. Germline CDR1 reads SGHRS; CDR2 reads YFSETQ. There are 15 residues in the CDR3. The CDR3, as DNA: TGCGCCAGCAGCGGGGGACAGCGTCGGCCCCTTGAAGCTTTCTTT. Its translation: CASSGGQRRPLEAFF.

This clonotype was picked up many times. The gene calls are TRBV15 and TRBJ2-3, with TRBD1 matching over 7 bases. Germline V gene lookup returns CDR1 LNHNV and CDR2 YYDKDF (reference sequence). The CDR3 sequence is 16 residues long. Trimming removed 3 bases from V and 1 base from J; junction bases left unmatched: 7. The CDR3 protein is CATSSGNRGGTDTQYF. CDR3 nucleotides: TGTGCCACCAGCAGTGGTAACAGGGGTGGCACAGATACGCAGTATTTT.

This chain uses TRBV6-8 with TRBJ1-1, with D maybe TRBD1 (6 bases). Trimming took off 2 bases at V and 6 bases at J, with 22 bases between the two ends. Germline CDR1 and CDR2: MNHGY and SAAAGT. This CDR3 has 17 amino acids. CDR3 DNA: TGTGCCAGCAGTTACCCGGAAACTGGAACAGGGCCACCTGAAGCTTTCTTT. This gives the protein CASSYPETGTGPPEAFF.

This clonotype was counted ten times or more. The genes are TRBV12-3 or TRBV12-4 and TRBJ2-5; D might be TRBD1 (5 bases). The CDR3 runs 13 residues. The germline V and J ends were trimmed by 6 bases and 5 bases, with 13 bases remaining between them. Written as DNA, the CDR3 is TGTGCCAGCAGCCCTCCACCAGGGGAGACCCAGTACTTC. Protein product: CASSPPPGETQYF.

The V and J genes are TRBV10-3 and TRBJ2-2; either TRBD1 or TRBD2 may fit D (6 bases each). This CDR3 is 11 amino acids long. CDR1 and CDR2 (germline): ENHRY, SYGVKD. Trimming removed 8 bases from V and 8 bases from J, with 9 bases in between. In DNA, the CDR3 is TGTGCCATCCGAGGGGGGGGGGAGCTGTTTTTT. Translating it yields CAIRGGGELFF.

The chain uses TRBV6-6 and TRBJ1-2; D not certain. Germline V gene data show CDR1 as MNHNY and CDR2 as SVGAGI (reference sequence). The CDR3 spans 14 residues. The V gene lost 2 bases and the J gene lost 0 bases, with 7 bases spanning the gap. CDR3 sequence (DNA): TGTGCCAGCAGTTACGCAGAGACTAACTATGGCTACACCTTC. This codes for CASSYAETNYGYTF.

This clonotype appeared many times. The chain links TRBV20-1 to TRBJ2-7; 8 bases agree with TRBD2. This CDR3 region has 13 residues. Germline-derived CDR1 and CDR2 are DFQATT and SNEGSKA (reference sequence). J gave up 6 bases and V 3 bases, and 7 bases lay outside the gene matches. The DNA of the CDR3 is TGCAGTGCTAGGACAGCGGGAGTTTCCGAGCAGTACTTC. It encodes CSARTAGVSEQYF.

The sample holds many counts of this clonotype. The rearrangement uses TRBV7-6 and TRBJ2-5, with D unresolved. V lost 2 bases to trimming and J lost 3 bases, with 7 bases between them. CDR3 size: 13 residues. Germline lookup yields CDR1 SGHVS and CDR2 FNYEAQ. This chain's CDR3 is CASSLSGEETQYF. The CDR3, as DNA: TGTGCCAGCAGCTTATCCGGTGAAGAGACCCAGTACTTC.

This clonotype came up once. This chain connects TRBV5-1 to TRBJ1-4; D gene unclear. Germline V gene lookup returns CDR1 SGHRS and CDR2 YFSETQ. CDR3 size: 15 residues. The ends were cut back, 0 bases at V and 0 bases at J, with 6 bases in the middle. The CDR3 nucleotides are TGCGCCAGCAGCTTGGCCGGATCAACTAATGAAAAACTGTTTTTT. Its translation: CASSLAGSTNEKLFF.

By frequency in the sample, this clonotype is medium-sized. The rearrangement links TRBV5-5 to TRBJ2-3; TRBD1 agrees at 8 bases. V lost 4 bases and J lost 2; bases outside the gene matches: 12. Germline-derived CDR1 and CDR2 are SGHKS and YYEKEE (reference sequence). CDR3 length: 17 amino acids. CDR3 DNA: TGTGCCAGCAGCCCAGGGCCGACAGGGGCGACCACAGATACGCAGTATTTT. Protein product: CASSPGPTGATTDTQYF.

This clonotype was detected ten times or more. This chain connects TRBV30 to TRBJ1-1; 8 nucleotides agree with TRBD1. CDR3 size: 16 residues. Trimming took 1 base from V and 3 from J; bases not matched to a gene: 10. Germline values: CDR1 GTSNPN, CDR2 SVGIG (reference sequence). CDR3 in DNA: TGTGCCTGGAGTGAGGTCAGGGGGCTACGGGACACTGAAGCTTTCTTT. Protein sequence: CAWSEVRGLRDTEAFF. Full variable domain (remainder filled in from reference TRBV30 and TRBJ1-1): SQTIHQWPATLVQPVGSPLSLECTVEGTSNPNLYWYRQAAGRGLQLLFYSVGIGQISSEVPQNLSASRPQDRQFILSSKKLLLSDSGFYLCAWSEVRGLRDTEAFFGQGTRLTVV.

Only a few counts were recorded for this clonotype. This chain uses TRBV5-1 with TRBJ2-7, with 7 bases aligning to TRBD2. The germline V gene encodes CDR1 SGHRS and CDR2 YFSETQ. V lost 2 bases to trimming and J lost 2 bases; unmatched junction nucleotides: 4. The CDR3 extends over 14 amino acids. CDR3 residues: CASSLGLGTYEQYF. In DNA form, the CDR3 reads TGCGCCAGCAGCTTAGGACTAGGAACCTACGAGCAGTACTTC.

This clonotype was detected many times. This sequence joins TRBV20-1 and TRBJ2-7; TRBD1 matches at 8 bases. J was trimmed by 4 bases and V by 0 bases; bases with no gene match: 5. Germline-derived CDR1 and CDR2 are DFQATT and SNEGSKA (reference sequence). CDR3 size: 14 residues. In DNA form, the CDR3 reads TGCAGTGCTAGAGATTGGCAGGGGGCGTACGAGCAGTACTTC. This gives the protein CSARDWQGAYEQYF.

This clonotype was counted many times. The chain couples TRBV13 to TRBJ2-7; 9 positions agree with TRBD2. Germline CDR1 and CDR2: PRHDT and FYEKMQ (reference sequence). The length of the CDR3 is 15 residues. J lost 4 bases, V lost 5 bases, and 9 bases had no gene match. In nucleotides, the CDR3 is TGTGCCAGCAGCCCCCCGACTAGCGGAGAATACGAGCAGTACTTC. Its protein product is CASSPPTSGEYEQYF.

The table lists this clonotype with many counts. This chain uses TRBV7-8 with TRBJ2-2; 8 bases agree with TRBD2. Losses at the gene ends were 0 bases for V and 2 bases for J; bases not matched to a gene: 5. This CDR3 has 17 residues. Germline V gives CDR1 SGHVS, CDR2 FQNEAQ. The CDR3 sequence is CASSLARAGGNTGELFF. The DNA for the CDR3 is TGTGCCAGCAGCTTAGCGAGGGCGGGAGGAAACACCGGGGAGCTGTTTTTT.

The chain couples TRBV13 to TRBJ2-5; the D is unclear. Deletions cut 2 bases from V and 6 bases from J, with 10 bases between. The CDR3 loop spans 13 amino acids. From germline, CDR1 is PRHDT and CDR2 FYEKMQ (reference sequence). CDR3 coding DNA: TGTGCCAGCAGCTTAAACCCTGGGAAGACCCAGTACTTC. As protein: CASSLNPGKTQYF.

This clonotype was found many times. The rearrangement uses TRBV11-2 and TRBJ1-1; D might be TRBD1 (6 bases). In germline, CDR1 is SGHAT, CDR2 FQNNGV. V was pared by 1 base and J by 6 bases, with 9 bases between. This CDR3 comprises 13 residues. The CDR3 DNA reads TGTGCCAGCAGCTTAGCAGGGGTTGCTGAAGCTTTCTTT. Translated: CASSLAGVAEAFF.